This T cell receptor (beta chain) was sequenced in a study of blood T cell repertoires in COVID-19. Across the study: Specimens from acute and convalescent COVID-19 originated in the United States, Italy and Spain. Sample material is recorded as cDNA or gDNA derived from T cells, B-cell-depleted T cells, or PBMCs.

The CDR3 runs to 15 residues. V was clipped by 0 bases and J by 5 bases, with 11 bases between them. CDR1 LGHDT and CDR2 YNNKEL come from the germline V gene (reference sequence). The data were produced by immunoSEQ multiplex PCR, yet TCRdb's version contains in-frame clones alone and is incomplete. The repertoire holds 190,000 or so clones, just under 90% seen once, with about 0.95% in the top ten. The TCR was taken from a woman under 30 who had recovered from COVID-19. Input material: peripheral blood. The V gene is TRBV3-1 (or the pseudogene TRBV3-2), the J gene TRBJ1-5; TRBD1 might be the D (6 bases). CDR3 residues: CASSQDGQLDQPQHF. Here the CDR3 DNA reads TGTGCCAGCAGCCAAGACGGACAGCTTGATCAGCCCCAGCATTTT.